This is a list of T cell receptor beta chains from one sample in a study of blood T cell repertoires in COVID-19. Generated by immunoSEQ multiplex PCR, the TCRdb table keeps only in-frame clones and is missing some. The sample has fewer than 250,000 clones; around four fifths are singletons. Sequencing was carried out using peripheral blood. Source of these receptors: a woman aged 70 to 79 with acute or convalescent COVID-19. CDR3s include the opening cysteine and the closing phenylalanine or tryptophan. The order of the fields is D gene, V gene, clone size, J gene, CDR3 DNA, CDR3 protein. D genes are given only for firm matches. The size of a clone is reported for some rows only, either as once, few or many, or as a class for expanded clones.

TRBD1	TRBV5-6	-	TRBJ2-4	TGTGCCAGCAGCTCAGGACAGGGAAACATTCAGTACTTC	CASSSGQGNIQYF
TRBD1	TRBV7-2	-	TRBJ1-2	TGTGCCAGCAGACTCAGGGGGATCTACACCTTC	CASRLRGIYTF
-	TRBV9	-	TRBJ1-2	TGTGCCAGCAGCCAAGAGATTAGTAACTATGGCTACACCTTC	CASSQEISNYGYTF
TRBD2	TRBV28	-	TRBJ2-1	TGTGCCAGCAGTCTCGGGGGGGGCTCCTACAATGAGCAGTTCTTC	CASSLGGGSYNEQFF
-	TRBV30	-	TRBJ1-3	TGTGCCTGGAGTGTAATGACAGCTGGAAACACCATATATTTT	CAWSVMTAGNTIYF
-	TRBV10-2	-	TRBJ1-2	TGCGCCAGCAGTGAGGGGCAGGGAAGAGATGGCTACACCTTC	CASSEGQGRDGYTF
-	TRBV2	-	TRBJ2-3	TGTGCCAGCAGTGAGGGGGCCCTAGGGGATACGCAGTATTTT	CASSEGALGDTQYF
TRBD1	TRBV19	-	TRBJ2-2	TGTGCCAGTATGTTGGGACAGGGGAACACCGGGGAGCTGTTTTTT	CASMLGQGNTGELFF
TRBD1	TRBV15	-	TRBJ1-3	TGTGCCACCAGTCCATACAGGGGGGCTGGAAACACCATATATTTT	CATSPYRGAGNTIYF
-	TRBV29-1	-	TRBJ2-2	TGCAGCGTTGACCGTGCAGGCGACAACACCGGGGAGCTGTTTTTT	CSVDRAGDNTGELFF
TRBD1	TRBV27	-	TRBJ1-2	TGTGCCAGCAGTTTAGACCCCAGGGGGGACTATGGCTACACCTTC	CASSLDPRGDYGYTF
-	TRBV19	-	TRBJ1-2	TGTGCCAGTAGTATTGGCAAATTCTATGGCTACACCTTC	CASSIGKFYGYTF
TRBD1	TRBV28	-	TRBJ1-1	TGTGCCAGCAGTTTGATGTCAGGGGGCACTGAAGCTTTCTTT	CASSLMSGGTEAFF
TRBD1	TRBV7-9	-	TRBJ2-3	TGTGCCAGCAGCGCAGGACAGGGGGTCTTCACAGATACGCAGTATTTT	CASSAGQGVFTDTQYF
-	TRBV19	few	TRBJ1-3	TGTGCCAGTAGTATGGGGTCCGGGACTTCTGGAAACACCATATATTTT	CASSMGSGTSGNTIYF
-	TRBV5-6	-	TRBJ2-7	TGTGCCAGCAGCTTGGTCCAGGGGCCCTACGAGCAGTACTTC	CASSLVQGPYEQYF